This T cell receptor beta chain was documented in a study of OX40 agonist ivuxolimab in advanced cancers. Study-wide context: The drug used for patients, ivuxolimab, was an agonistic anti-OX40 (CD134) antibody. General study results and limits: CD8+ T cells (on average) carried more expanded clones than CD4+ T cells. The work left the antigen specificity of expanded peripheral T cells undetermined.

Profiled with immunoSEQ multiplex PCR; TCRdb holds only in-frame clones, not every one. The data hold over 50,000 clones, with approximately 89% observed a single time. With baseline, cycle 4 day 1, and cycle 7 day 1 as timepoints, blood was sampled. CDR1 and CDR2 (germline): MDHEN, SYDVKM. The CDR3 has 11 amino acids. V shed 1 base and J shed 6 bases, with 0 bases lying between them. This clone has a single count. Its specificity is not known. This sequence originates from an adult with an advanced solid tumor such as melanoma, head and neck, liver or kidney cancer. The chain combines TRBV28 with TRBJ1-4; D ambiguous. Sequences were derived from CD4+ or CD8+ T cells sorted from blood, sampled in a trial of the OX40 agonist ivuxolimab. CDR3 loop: CASSLYEKLFF. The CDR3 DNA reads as TGTGCCAGCAGTTTATATGAAAAACTGTTTTTT. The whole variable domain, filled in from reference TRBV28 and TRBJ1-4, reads DVKVTQSSRYLVKRTGEKVFLECVQDMDHENMFWYRQDPGLGLRLIYFSYDVKMKEKGDIPEGYSVSREKKERFSLILESASTNQTSMYLCASSLYEKLFFGSGTQLSVL.